Included here is one T cell receptor beta chain sequence, with context. As the sequencing template, cDNA was produced by extracting RNA and reverse transcribing it. TCRdb's copy holds only in-frame clones and misses some; the assay was immunoSEQ multiplex PCR. The sample holds roughly 60,000 clones; 44% are singletons and the top ten take just over 50%. CDR3 size: 15 residues. Germline CDR1 reads MNHNY; CDR2 reads SVGAGI (reference sequence). V shed 4 bases and J shed 0 bases, with 10 bases lying between them. This specimen belongs to a study of CD8+ T cells in alopecia areata. The chain is built from TRBV6-6 and TRBJ2-1, with a weak D call TRBD2 (5 bases). Sequenced: NKG2D-low CD8+ T cells sorted from blood. The receptor comes from a human donor with alopecia areata. The CDR3 sequence is CASSSTGSSYNEQFF. In DNA, the CDR3 is TGTGCCAGCAGTTCCACTGGGAGCTCCTACAATGAGCAGTTCTTC.